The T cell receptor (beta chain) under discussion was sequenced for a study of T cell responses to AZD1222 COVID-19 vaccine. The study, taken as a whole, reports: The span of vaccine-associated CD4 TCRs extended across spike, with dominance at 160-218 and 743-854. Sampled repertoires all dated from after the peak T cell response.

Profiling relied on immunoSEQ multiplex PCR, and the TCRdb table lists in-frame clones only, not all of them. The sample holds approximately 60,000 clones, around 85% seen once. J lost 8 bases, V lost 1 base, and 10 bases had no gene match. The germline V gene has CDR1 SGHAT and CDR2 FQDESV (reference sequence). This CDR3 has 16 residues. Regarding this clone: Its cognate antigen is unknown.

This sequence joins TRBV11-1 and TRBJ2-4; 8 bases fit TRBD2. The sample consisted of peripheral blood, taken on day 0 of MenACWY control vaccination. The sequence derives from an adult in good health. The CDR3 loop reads CASSLGSGTRGDIQYF. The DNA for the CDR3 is TGTGCCAGCAGCTTAGGGTCCGGGACTAGGGGTGACATTCAGTACTTC.